These 5 T cell receptor beta chains were all obtained from the same sample, sequenced in a study of identical twins. TCRdb re-analysed the 5' RACE reads in MiXCR, keeping a single row per CDR3 protein. The table includes 1,800,000 or so distinct CDR3 sequences, about 31% detected once. The sample consisted of cord blood. Every receptor here comes from a newborn girl in good health.

The chain is built from TRBV6-5 and TRBJ1-3; no firm D call. The CDR3 loop spans 14 amino acids. The germline gives CDR1 MNHEY, CDR2 SVGAGI. The ends were cut back, 4 bases at V and 2 bases at J, with 9 bases in the middle. CDR3 region: CASSSPHAGNTIYF. The CDR3, as DNA: TGTGCCAGCAGTTCCCCTCACGCTGGAAACACCATATATTTT.

The chain is built from TRBV9 and TRBJ2-3; 7 bases line up with TRBD2. Germline assignment: CDR1 SGDLS and CDR2 YYNGEE. The CDR3 extends over 15 amino acids. V lost 4 bases and J lost 7; bases outside the gene matches: 12. CDR3 in amino acids: CASSPRTSQLYTQYF. For the CDR3, the DNA is TGTGCCAGCAGCCCGCGGACTAGTCAACTATATACGCAGTATTTT. Using reference TRBV9 and TRBJ2-3 for the parts outside the CDR3, the full variable domain is DSGVTQTPKHLITATGQRVTLRCSPRSGDLSVYWYQQSLDQGLQFLIQYYNGEERAKGNILERFSAQQFPDLHSELNLSSLELGDSALYFCASSPRTSQLYTQYFGPGTRLTVL.

In its sample, this clonotype was seen many times. The chain has TRBV27 and TRBJ1-2, with D possibly matching TRBD1 (5 bases). Germline CDR1 MNHEY, CDR2 SMNVEV (reference sequence). Trimming stripped 6 bases from V and 4 bases from J, with 12 bases between. The CDR3 runs 13 residues. The CDR3 region has the DNA TGTGCCAGCAGCCCTGCAGGGAGCTATGGCTACACCTTC. The encoded protein is CASSPAGSYGYTF.

This clonotype was seen only a few times. The V call is TRBV15, the J call TRBJ2-7; D remains unclear. The germline gives CDR1 LNHNV, CDR2 YYDKDF (reference sequence). The germline V and J ends were trimmed by 0 bases and 3 bases, with 12 bases remaining between them. The CDR3 totals 15 residues. CDR3 residues: CATSRDHSGLYEQYF. The CDR3 nucleotides are TGTGCCACCAGCAGAGATCATTCCGGTCTCTACGAGCAGTACTTC.

This clonotype was recorded a few times. The J gene is TRBJ2-3, the V gene TRBV28; 13 bases fit TRBD2. Germline loops: CDR1 MDHEN, CDR2 SYDVKM. This CDR3 contains 18 residues. V lost 2 bases, J lost 5 bases, and 10 bases stayed unmatched. CDR3 coding DNA: TGTGCCAGCAGTTTACTCCGGCGACTAGCGGGAGGAGGAGATACGCAGTATTTT. Encoded protein: CASSLLRRLAGGGDTQYF.